This T cell receptor beta chain was identified during a study of spatial heterogeneity in lung cancer. Study as a whole: The study observed each unique TCR and UMI combination more than ten times on average in raw reads.

Time point meaning: sample taken at primary tumor resection. Every individual TCR cDNA molecule carried its own unique molecular identifier, which allowed correction of PCR and sequencing errors. TCRdb recomputed calls from the 5' RACE reads with MiXCR, one row per CDR3 protein. Seen here are around 89,000 distinct CDR3 sequences, roughly 12% observed once, and the top ten hold about two fifths. CDR1 is SGHRS, CDR2 YFSETQ, per germline. V was shortened by 1 base and J by 3 bases, with 5 bases between the two germline ends. The CDR3 is made up of 14 amino acids. The chain couples TRBV5-1 to TRBJ2-6; maybe TRBD1 (5 bases). The source was PBMCs, collected at surgery. This receptor was obtained from a male donor with early-stage non-small cell lung cancer. The DNA of the CDR3 is TGCGCCAGCAGCTTGACAGGTGGGGCCAACGTCCTGACTTTC. Its translation is CASSLTGGANVLTF.